This TCR beta chain is from a study of T cells in Graves' hyperthyroidism and ophthalmopathy. From RNA transcripts, TCR beta CDR3 regions were amplified. With the HTBI primer set, the TCR CDR3 went through a first round of RT-PCR. From the multiplex PCR reads, TCRdb called clonotypes with MiXCR, one entry per CDR3 protein. The data show fewer than 850,000 distinct CDR3 sequences, with roughly 17% seen just once and about 16% held by the top ten. This clonotype was seen repeatedly, ten times or more. CDR3 length: 13 residues. With 6 bases removed from V and 7 bases from J, the gap between germline ends came to 16 bases.

This chain connects TRBV12-3 or TRBV12-4 to TRBJ2-7, with D possibly TRBD1 on 7 matching bases. This receptor was identified in a man aged 50 to 59 with Graves' hyperthyroidism. The specimen was blood. CDR3 in amino acids: CASREGQRWEQYF. CDR3 in DNA: TGTGCCAGCAGGGAGGGACAGCGGTGGGAGCAGTACTTC.